A single sample is the source of the 24 T cell receptor beta chains below, sequenced in a study of T-cell memory formation after mild COVID-19. In TCRdb, the 5' RACE reads were re-called with MiXCR into one record per CDR3 protein. The table records 450,000 or so distinct CDR3 sequences, nearly 25% of them present only once. Sequenced: PBMCs or a T cell subset sorted from them (not recorded which). Receptor source: an adult woman who had mild COVID-19 (a few samples of this study predate the infection). Cell type and time point are not known.

This clonotype has a count of ten or more. V and J are TRBV7-9 and TRBJ2-7; TRBD2 matches at 7 bases. This CDR3 is 13 amino acids long. V lost 4 bases to trimming and J lost 0 bases; unmatched junction nucleotides: 0. From germline, CDR1 is SEHNR and CDR2 FQNEAQ (reference sequence). CDR3 residues: CASSSSGSYEQYF. The DNA of the CDR3 is TGTGCCAGCAGCTCTAGCGGCTCCTACGAGCAGTACTTC.

V is TRBV5-1 and J is TRBJ2-7; TRBD1 matches 10 bases. The CDR3 has 16 amino acids. In germline, CDR1 is SGHRS, CDR2 YFSETQ. Trimming took 0 bases from V and 0 from J; bases not matched to a gene: 3. In DNA, the CDR3 is TGCGCCAGCAGCTTGGATGGGACAGGGGCCTCCTACGAGCAGTACTTC. It yields the protein CASSLDGTGASYEQYF.

The chain joins TRBV20-1 to TRBJ2-1, with 8 bases lining up with TRBD2. The CDR3 has 13 residues. Germline loops: CDR1 DFQATT, CDR2 SNEGSKA (reference sequence). With V trimmed by 6 bases and J by 5 bases, 6 bases remained unmatched. CDR3 DNA: TGCAGTGCCTGGCGGGGGGATAACAATGAGCAGTTCTTC. The encoded protein is CSAWRGDNNEQFF.

The chain recombines TRBV11-2 with TRBJ2-3; 11 bases fit TRBD1. Unmatched junction bases numbered 9, after V lost 5 bases and J lost 2 bases. Germline V lookup: CDR1 SGHAT, CDR2 FQNNGV. The CDR3 has 17 residues. The CDR3 nucleotides are TGTGCCAGCAGCCGCCGGGACAGGGGGGGACACACAGATACGCAGTATTTT. As protein: CASSRRDRGGHTDTQYF.

The chain joins TRBV20-1 to TRBJ1-1, with TRBD1 as a possible D gene (6 bases). V dropped 3 bases and J dropped 3 bases, with 11 bases sitting between them. The CDR3 loop spans 13 amino acids. Germline V gives CDR1 DFQATT, CDR2 SNEGSKA (reference sequence). The CDR3 reads CSARGALDTEAFF. In nucleotides, the CDR3 is TGCAGTGCTAGGGGGGCTCTGGACACTGAAGCTTTCTTT.

A few counts support this clonotype. This chain links TRBV7-6 with TRBJ2-1; D perhaps matches TRBD2 (5 bases). Trimming took 5 bases from V and 10 from J, leaving 12 bases between them. CDR1 is SGHVS, CDR2 FNYEAQ, per germline. This CDR3 contains 12 residues. CDR3 DNA: TGTGCCAGCAGCCCCGCGGGCGGGGAGCAGTTCTTC. Its protein is CASSPAGGEQFF.

This clonotype was counted only a few times. This sequence joins TRBV5-1 and TRBJ2-5; 9 bases agree with TRBD1. This CDR3 spans 15 amino acids. V shed 1 base, J shed 5 bases, and the junction held 6 bases outside the gene matches. The germline V gene encodes CDR1 SGHRS and CDR2 YFSETQ. CDR3 nucleotide sequence: TGCGCCAGCAGCTTGCATACAGGGGGCTCTGAGACCCAGTACTTC. Translating it yields CASSLHTGGSETQYF.

This clonotype was seen many times. CDR3 in DNA: TGTGCCAGCAGCCCGGGGGGTGGGTACCAAGAGACCCAGTACTTC. Amino acid sequence: CASSPGGGYQETQYF. This sequence joins TRBV6-6 and TRBJ2-5, with 7 bases identical to TRBD2. V gave up 6 bases and J gave up 0 bases; unmatched junction bases: 7. Germline CDR1 and CDR2: MNHNY and SVGAGI (reference sequence). This CDR3 region has 15 residues.

This chain joins TRBV24-1 and TRBJ2-5; 10 bases line up with TRBD1. This CDR3 is built from 16 residues. Germline CDR1 KGHDR, CDR2 SFDVKD. Trimming removed 4 bases from V and 0 bases from J; junction bases left unmatched: 4. The CDR3 sequence: CATSDPDRGNQETQYF. For the CDR3, the DNA is TGTGCCACCAGTGACCCGGACAGGGGGAACCAAGAGACCCAGTACTTC.

In its sample, this clonotype was seen a few times. The chain carries TRBV6-5 and TRBJ2-5; D assignment may be TRBD1 or TRBD2 (5 bases each). The CDR3 runs to 14 residues. Per the germline V gene, CDR1 is MNHEY and CDR2 is SVGAGI. Trimming took 7 bases from V and 7 from J, leaving 19 bases between them. CDR3 coding DNA: TGTGCCAGCACTCAAGCCGGGGCAACGGGGACCCAGTACTTC. Residues: CASTQAGATGTQYF.

The sample holds a few counts of this clonotype. This chain links TRBV4-1 with TRBJ1-1; 10 bases match TRBD1. V lost 3 bases, J lost 7 bases, and 5 bases stayed unmatched. Germline-derived CDR1 and CDR2 are MGHRA and YSYEKL. The CDR3 has 14 residues. DNA of the CDR3: TGCGCCAGCAGCCAGGGACAGGGGCTAGTTGAAGCTTTCTTT. This gives the protein CASSQGQGLVEAFF.

The chain joins TRBV13 to TRBJ2-7, with 13 bases matching TRBD2. Germline CDR1 and CDR2: PRHDT and FYEKMQ (reference sequence). V lost 5 bases and J lost 2; bases outside the gene matches: 3. CDR3 length: 15 residues. CDR3 protein: CASSRGLAGAYEQYF. The CDR3 DNA follows: TGTGCCAGCAGCCGAGGACTAGCGGGAGCCTACGAGCAGTACTTC.

This clonotype turned up a few times. V is TRBV7-2 and J is TRBJ2-1, with D possibly matching TRBD2 (6 bases). This CDR3 has 15 amino acids. Germline CDR1 is SGHTA and CDR2 is FQGNSA. Deletions cut 0 bases from V and 9 bases from J, with 15 bases between. Here the CDR3 reads CASSLAAAWGGEQFF. The CDR3 DNA reads TGTGCCAGCAGCTTAGCGGCTGCCTGGGGAGGTGAGCAGTTCTTC.

The chain employs TRBV24-1 and TRBJ2-7, with D unclear. The CDR3 spans 17 residues. The germline V gene has CDR1 KGHDR and CDR2 SFDVKD. Trimming pared 5 bases from V and 2 bases from J, leaving 21 bases between. This CDR3 reads CATSAPAGGFLTYEQYF. CDR3 DNA sequence: TGTGCCACCAGTGCACCGGCAGGTGGATTTCTAACCTACGAGCAGTACTTC.

The rearrangement links TRBV9 to TRBJ2-5; no firm D call. Per the germline V gene, CDR1 is SGDLS and CDR2 is YYNGEE. Trimming left V 3 bases short and J 5 bases short, with 11 bases between. The CDR3 contains 13 residues. CDR3 protein: CASSASVQETQYF. The DNA of the CDR3 is TGTGCCAGCAGCGCCAGCGTTCAGGAGACCCAGTACTTC.

The chain joins TRBV7-9 to TRBJ1-4; D gene uncertain. V was clipped by 1 base and J by 8 bases, with 20 bases between them. The CDR3 is made up of 17 amino acids. CDR1 and CDR2 (germline): SEHNR, FQNEAQ (reference sequence). CDR3 amino acids: CASSLVGTPNTKEKLFF. CDR3 coding DNA: TGTGCCAGCAGCTTAGTGGGCACCCCGAACACAAAGGAAAAACTGTTTTTT.

The rearrangement joins TRBV2 to TRBJ2-7; no reliable D call. The CDR3 is 12 residues long. The germline CDR1 and CDR2 sequences are SNHLY and FYNNEI. V lost 3 bases to trimming and J lost 3 bases, with 6 bases between them. In nucleotides, the CDR3 is TGTGCCAGCAGTGAGCGGATCTACGAGCAGTACTTC. The encoded protein is CASSERIYEQYF. Drawing the rest from reference TRBV2 and TRBJ2-7, the complete variable domain is EPEVTQTPSHQVTQMGQEVILRCVPISNHLYFYWYRQILGQKVEFLVSFYNNEISEKSEIFDDQFSVERPDGSNFTLKIRSTKLEDSAMYFCASSERIYEQYFGPGTRLTVT.

This chain uses TRBV24-1 with TRBJ1-2, with D unclear. Germline V gives CDR1 KGHDR, CDR2 SFDVKD. The CDR3 covers 11 residues. Trimming took 4 bases from V and 8 from J, leaving 7 bases between them. The CDR3 is CATSDRRGYTF. CDR3 coding DNA: TGTGCCACCAGTGACCGTAGAGGCTACACCTTC.

At least ten counts were recorded for this clonotype. This sequence joins TRBV10-3 and TRBJ2-4; TRBD2 aligns across 10 bases. The length of the CDR3 is 16 residues. Germline values: CDR1 ENHRY, CDR2 SYGVKD. J gave up 3 bases and V 0 bases, and 2 bases lay outside the gene matches. Here the CDR3 reads CAISESWTSGKNIQYF. In DNA form, the CDR3 reads TGTGCCATCAGTGAGTCCTGGACTAGCGGCAAAAACATTCAGTACTTC.

This chain uses TRBV4-1 with TRBJ2-7; 9 bases fit TRBD2. The CDR3 spans 15 residues. The ends lost 3 bases at V and 4 bases at J; junction bases unmatched: 7. The germline gives CDR1 MGHRA, CDR2 YSYEKL. The DNA for the CDR3 is TGCGCCAGCAGCCAGGTAGCGGGAGCCTATTACGAGCAGTACTTC. Encoded protein: CASSQVAGAYYEQYF.

The gene calls are TRBV5-1 and TRBJ2-3; 10 bases fit TRBD2. This CDR3 is 16 amino acids long. Looked up from germline, CDR1 is SGHRS and CDR2 is YFSETQ. The V and J ends lost 5 bases and 0 bases, in that order; junction bases with no gene match: 6. CDR3 sequence: CASSSGRTFSTDTQYF. The CDR3 DNA is TGCGCCAGCAGTAGCGGGAGGACCTTCAGCACAGATACGCAGTATTTT. The full variable domain, in which reference TRBV5-1 and TRBJ2-3 provide the parts outside the CDR3, is KAGVTQTPRYLIKTRGQQVTLSCSPISGHRSVSWYQQTPGQGLQFLFEYFSETQRNKGNFPGRFSGRQFSNSRSEMNVSTLELGDSALYLCASSSGRTFSTDTQYFGPGTRLTVL.

The chain recombines TRBV19 with TRBJ2-7; 9 positions match TRBD2. Germline CDR1 LNHDA, CDR2 SQIVND (reference sequence). V was clipped by 3 bases and J by 0 bases; unmatched bases: 9. The CDR3 sequence is 17 residues long. The CDR3 bases are TGTGCCAGTAGTATTACGAGCACAGCGGGAGGCTCCTACGAGCAGTACTTC. Translation gives CASSITSTAGGSYEQYF.

This clonotype came up a few times. CDR3 sequence (DNA): TGTGCCTGGAGCACCGGTTTTGCAGAGACCCAGTACTTC. Protein: CAWSTGFAETQYF. This chain uses TRBV30 with TRBJ2-5; D ambiguous. The CDR3 contains 13 residues. V was cut by 3 bases and J by 4 bases, with 12 bases left in between. Germline V lookup: CDR1 GTSNPN, CDR2 SVGIG (reference sequence).

The gene calls are TRBV25-1 and TRBJ2-7, with 9 bases matching TRBD1. The CDR3 is 14 amino acids. Trimming removed 9 bases from V and 4 bases from J; junction bases left unmatched: 10. From germline, CDR1 is MGHDK and CDR2 SYGVNS. CDR3 bases: TGTGCCAGACAACCACCGGGACAGGGTTACGAGCAGTACTTC. Its protein product is CARQPPGQGYEQYF.